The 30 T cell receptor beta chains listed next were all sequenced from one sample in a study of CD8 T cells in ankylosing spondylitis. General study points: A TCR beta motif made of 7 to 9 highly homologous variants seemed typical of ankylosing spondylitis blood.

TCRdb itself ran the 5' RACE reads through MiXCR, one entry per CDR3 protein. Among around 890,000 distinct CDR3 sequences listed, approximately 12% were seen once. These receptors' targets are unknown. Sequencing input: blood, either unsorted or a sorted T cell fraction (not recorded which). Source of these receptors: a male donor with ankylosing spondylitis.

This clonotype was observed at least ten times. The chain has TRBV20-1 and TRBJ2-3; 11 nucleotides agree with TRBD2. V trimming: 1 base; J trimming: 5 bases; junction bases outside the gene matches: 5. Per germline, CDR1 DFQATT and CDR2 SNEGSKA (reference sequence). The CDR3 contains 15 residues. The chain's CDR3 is CSARGRTSGRDTQYF. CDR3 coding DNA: TGCAGTGCTAGAGGACGAACTAGCGGGAGAGATACGCAGTATTTT.

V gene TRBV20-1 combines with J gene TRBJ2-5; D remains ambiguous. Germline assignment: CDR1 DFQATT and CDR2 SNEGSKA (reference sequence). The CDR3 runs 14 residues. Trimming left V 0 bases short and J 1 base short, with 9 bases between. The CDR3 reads CSAREVNLQETQYF. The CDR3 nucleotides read TGCAGTGCTAGAGAGGTTAACCTCCAAGAGACCCAGTACTTC.

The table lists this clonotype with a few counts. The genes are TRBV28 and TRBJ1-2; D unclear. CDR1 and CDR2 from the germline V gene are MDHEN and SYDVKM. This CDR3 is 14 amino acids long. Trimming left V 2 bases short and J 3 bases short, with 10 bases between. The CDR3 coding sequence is TGTGCCAGCAGTTTACACCCCCTGGACTATGGCTACACCTTC. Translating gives CASSLHPLDYGYTF.

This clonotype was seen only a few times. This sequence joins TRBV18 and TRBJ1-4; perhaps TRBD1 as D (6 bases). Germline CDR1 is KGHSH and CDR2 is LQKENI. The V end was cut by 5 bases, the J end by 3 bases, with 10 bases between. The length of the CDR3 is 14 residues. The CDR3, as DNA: TGTGCCAGCTCATGGGACACTGCTAATGAAAAACTGTTTTTT. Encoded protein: CASSWDTANEKLFF.

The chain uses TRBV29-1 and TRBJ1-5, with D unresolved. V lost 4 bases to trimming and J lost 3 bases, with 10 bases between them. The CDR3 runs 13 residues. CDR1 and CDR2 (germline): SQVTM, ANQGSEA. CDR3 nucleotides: TGCAGCGTTGTCTGGCAAAACAATCAGCCCCAGCATTTT. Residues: CSVVWQNNQPQHF.

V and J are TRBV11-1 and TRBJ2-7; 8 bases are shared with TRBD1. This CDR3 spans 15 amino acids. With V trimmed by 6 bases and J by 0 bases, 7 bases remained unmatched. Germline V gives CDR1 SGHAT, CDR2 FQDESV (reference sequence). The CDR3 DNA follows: TGTGCCAGCAGAACCGGGACAGGCGGCTCCTACGAGCAGTACTTC. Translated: CASRTGTGGSYEQYF.

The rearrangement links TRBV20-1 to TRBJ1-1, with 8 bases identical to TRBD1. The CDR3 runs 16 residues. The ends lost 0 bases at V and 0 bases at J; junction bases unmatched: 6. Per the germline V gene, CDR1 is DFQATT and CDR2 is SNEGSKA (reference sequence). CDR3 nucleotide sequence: TGCAGTGCTAGAGATCTAAGACAGGGGATGAACACTGAAGCTTTCTTT. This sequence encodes CSARDLRQGMNTEAFF.

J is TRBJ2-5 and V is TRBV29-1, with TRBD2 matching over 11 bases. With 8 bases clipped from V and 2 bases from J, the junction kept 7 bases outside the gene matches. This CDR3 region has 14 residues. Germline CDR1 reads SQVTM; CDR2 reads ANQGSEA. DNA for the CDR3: TGCAGCAGCTACGGGACTAGCGGACAAGAGACCCAGTACTTC. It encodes CSSYGTSGQETQYF.

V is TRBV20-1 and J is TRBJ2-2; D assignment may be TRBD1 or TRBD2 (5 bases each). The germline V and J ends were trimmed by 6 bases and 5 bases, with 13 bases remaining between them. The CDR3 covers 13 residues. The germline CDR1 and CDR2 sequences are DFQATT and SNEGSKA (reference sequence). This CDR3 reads CSAVEGRTGELFF. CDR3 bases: TGCAGTGCCGTAGAGGGGCGGACCGGGGAGCTGTTTTTT.

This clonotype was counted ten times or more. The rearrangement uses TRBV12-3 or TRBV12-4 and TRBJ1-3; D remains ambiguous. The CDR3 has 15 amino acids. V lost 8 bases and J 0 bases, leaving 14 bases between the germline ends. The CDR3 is CASVRSRYSGNTIYF. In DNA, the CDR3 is TGTGCCAGCGTTCGCTCGCGCTACTCTGGAAACACCATATATTTT.

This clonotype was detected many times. The CDR3 sequence is CASIPPTGNQAFF. CDR3 bases: TGTGCCAGCATCCCACCGACAGGGAATCAAGCTTTCTTT. The chain is built from TRBV12-3 or TRBV12-4 and TRBJ1-1; 7 bases are shared with TRBD1. The CDR3 consists of 13 residues. Trimming took 7 bases from V and 9 from J; bases not matched to a gene: 11.

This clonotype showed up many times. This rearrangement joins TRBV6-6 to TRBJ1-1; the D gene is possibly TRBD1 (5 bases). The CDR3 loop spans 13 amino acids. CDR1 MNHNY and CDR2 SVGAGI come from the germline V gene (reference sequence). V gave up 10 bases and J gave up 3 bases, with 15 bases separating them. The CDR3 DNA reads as TGTGCCACGGGGGATCGGTGGGACACTGAAGCTTTCTTT. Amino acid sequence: CATGDRWDTEAFF.

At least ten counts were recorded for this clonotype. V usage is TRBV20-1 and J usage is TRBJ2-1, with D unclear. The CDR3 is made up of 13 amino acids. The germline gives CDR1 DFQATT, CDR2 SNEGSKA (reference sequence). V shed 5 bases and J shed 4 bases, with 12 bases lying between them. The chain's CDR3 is CSARPPPYNEQFF. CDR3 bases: TGCAGTGCTCGGCCCCCCCCGTACAATGAGCAGTTCTTC.

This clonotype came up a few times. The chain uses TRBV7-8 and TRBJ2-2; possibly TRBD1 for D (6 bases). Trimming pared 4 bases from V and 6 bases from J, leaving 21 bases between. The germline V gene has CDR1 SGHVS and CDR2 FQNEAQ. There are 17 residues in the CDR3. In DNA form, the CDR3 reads TGTGCCAGCAGCTCACACCTACAGGGTTTAACGCCCGGGGAGCTGTTTTTT. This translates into CASSSHLQGLTPGELFF. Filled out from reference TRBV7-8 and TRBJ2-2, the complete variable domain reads GAGVSQSPRYKVAKRGQDVALRCDPISGHVSLFWYQQALGQGPEFLTYFQNEAQLDKSGLPSDRFFAERPEGSVSTLKIQRTQQEDSAVYLCASSSHLQGLTPGELFFGEGSRLTVL.

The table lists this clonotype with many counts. The CDR3 loop is CSVPPGGETQYF. For the CDR3, the DNA is TGCAGCGTCCCCCCTGGGGGAGAGACCCAGTACTTC. The chain recombines TRBV29-1 with TRBJ2-5; D could derive from TRBD1 or TRBD2 (5 bases each). Trimming removed 6 bases at V and 4 bases at J, with 12 bases between. CDR1 is SQVTM and CDR2 is ANQGSEA in the germline V gene. This CDR3 region has 12 residues.

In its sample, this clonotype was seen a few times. The CDR3 spells CSARDPSRWQETQYF. The CDR3 coding sequence is TGCAGTGCTAGAGATCCTTCTAGGTGGCAAGAGACCCAGTACTTC. V is TRBV20-1 and J is TRBJ2-5, with no clear D. The CDR3 consists of 15 residues. Trimming took off 0 bases at V and 2 bases at J, with 13 bases between the two ends. Germline V lookup: CDR1 DFQATT, CDR2 SNEGSKA (reference sequence).

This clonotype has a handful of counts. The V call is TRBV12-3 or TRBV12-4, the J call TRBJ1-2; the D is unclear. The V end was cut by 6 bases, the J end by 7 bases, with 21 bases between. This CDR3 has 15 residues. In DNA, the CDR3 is TGTGCCAGCAGCCACAACCCGCAGGTTCTAAGTGGCTACACCTTC. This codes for CASSHNPQVLSGYTF.

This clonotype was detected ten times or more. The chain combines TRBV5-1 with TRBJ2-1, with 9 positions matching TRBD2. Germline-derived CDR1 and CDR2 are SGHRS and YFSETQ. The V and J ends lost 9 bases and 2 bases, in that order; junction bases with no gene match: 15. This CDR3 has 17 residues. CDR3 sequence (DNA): TGCGCCACCCAATCAGGCAGCGGGGGGCTCACCTACAATGAGCAGTTCTTC. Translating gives CATQSGSGGLTYNEQFF.

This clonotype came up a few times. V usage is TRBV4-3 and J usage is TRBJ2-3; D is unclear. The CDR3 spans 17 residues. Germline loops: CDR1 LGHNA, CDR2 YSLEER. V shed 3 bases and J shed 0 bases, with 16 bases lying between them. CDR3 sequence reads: CASSQAQAVSSTDTQYF. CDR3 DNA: TGCGCCAGCAGCCAGGCCCAGGCCGTTTCTAGCACAGATACGCAGTATTTT.

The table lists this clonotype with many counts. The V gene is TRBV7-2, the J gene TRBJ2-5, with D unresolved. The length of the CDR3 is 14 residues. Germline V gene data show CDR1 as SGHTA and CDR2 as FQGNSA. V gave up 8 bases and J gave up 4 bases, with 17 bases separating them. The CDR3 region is CASSSPNRLETQYF. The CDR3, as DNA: TGTGCCAGCTCCAGCCCCAATCGATTAGAGACCCAGTACTTC.

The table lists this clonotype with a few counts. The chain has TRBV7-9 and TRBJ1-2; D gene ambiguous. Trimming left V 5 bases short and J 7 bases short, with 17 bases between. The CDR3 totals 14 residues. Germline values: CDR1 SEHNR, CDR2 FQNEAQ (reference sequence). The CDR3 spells CASSRASGGGGYTF. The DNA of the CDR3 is TGTGCCAGCAGCAGAGCATCGGGCGGAGGTGGCTACACCTTC. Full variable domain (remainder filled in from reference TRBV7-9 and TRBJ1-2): DTGVSQNPRHKITKRGQNVTFRCDPISEHNRLYWYRQTLGQGPEFLTYFQNEAQLEKSRLLSDRFSAERPKGSFSTLEIQRTEQGDSAMYLCASSRASGGGGYTFGSGTRLTVV.

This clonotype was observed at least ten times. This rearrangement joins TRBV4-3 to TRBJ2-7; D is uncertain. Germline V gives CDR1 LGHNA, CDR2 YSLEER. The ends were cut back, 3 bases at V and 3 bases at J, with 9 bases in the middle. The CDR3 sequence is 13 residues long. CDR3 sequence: CASSQGKGYEQYF. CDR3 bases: TGCGCCAGCAGCCAGGGAAAGGGCTACGAGCAGTACTTC.

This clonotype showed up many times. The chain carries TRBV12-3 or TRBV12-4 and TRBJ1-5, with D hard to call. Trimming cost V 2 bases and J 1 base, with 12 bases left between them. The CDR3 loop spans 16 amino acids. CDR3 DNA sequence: TGTGCCAGCAGTTTAAGCTATGCGGCAAGCAATCAGCCCCAGCATTTT. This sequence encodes CASSLSYAASNQPQHF.

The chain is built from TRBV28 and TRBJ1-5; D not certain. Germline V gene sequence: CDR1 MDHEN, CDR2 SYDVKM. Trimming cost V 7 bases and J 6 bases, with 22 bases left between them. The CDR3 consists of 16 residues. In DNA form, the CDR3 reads TGTGCCAGCATCACGTATGTGGGGTTCGGGAGTCAGCCCCAGCATTTT. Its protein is CASITYVGFGSQPQHF.

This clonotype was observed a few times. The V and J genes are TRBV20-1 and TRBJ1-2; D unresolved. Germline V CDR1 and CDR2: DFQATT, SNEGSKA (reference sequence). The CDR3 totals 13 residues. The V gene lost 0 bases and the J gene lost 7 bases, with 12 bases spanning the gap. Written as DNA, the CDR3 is TGCAGTGCTAGAGAGGCTGCTTCGCTTGGCTACACCTTC. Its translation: CSAREAASLGYTF.

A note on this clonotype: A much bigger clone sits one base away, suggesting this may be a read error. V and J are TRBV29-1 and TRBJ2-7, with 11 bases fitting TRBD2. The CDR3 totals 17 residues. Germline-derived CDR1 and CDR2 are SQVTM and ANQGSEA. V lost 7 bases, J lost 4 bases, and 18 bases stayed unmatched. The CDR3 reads CSGGSTSGRGTKYEQYF. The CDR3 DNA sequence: TGCAGCGGGGGATCTACTAGCGGGAGAGGTACTAAGTACGAGCAGTACTTC.

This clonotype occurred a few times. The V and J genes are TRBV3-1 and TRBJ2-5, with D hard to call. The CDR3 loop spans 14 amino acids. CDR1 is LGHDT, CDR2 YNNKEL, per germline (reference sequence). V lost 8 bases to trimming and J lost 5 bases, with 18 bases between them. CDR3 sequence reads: CASVRALGGETQYF. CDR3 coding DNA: TGTGCCAGCGTCCGGGCCCTAGGTGGGGAGACCCAGTACTTC.

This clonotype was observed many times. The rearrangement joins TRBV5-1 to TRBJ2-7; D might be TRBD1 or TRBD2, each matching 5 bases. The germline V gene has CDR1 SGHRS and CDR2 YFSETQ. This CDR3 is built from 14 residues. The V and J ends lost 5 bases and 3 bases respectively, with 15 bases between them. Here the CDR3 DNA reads TGCGCCAGCAGTTCAGCTCCTGGGGGCTACGAGCAGTACTTC. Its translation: CASSSAPGGYEQYF.

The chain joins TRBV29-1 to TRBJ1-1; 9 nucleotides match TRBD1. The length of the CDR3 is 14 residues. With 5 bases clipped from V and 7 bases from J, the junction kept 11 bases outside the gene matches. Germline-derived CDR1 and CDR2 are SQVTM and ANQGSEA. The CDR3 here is CSVSPGQGTLEAFF. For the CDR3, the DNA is TGCAGCGTTTCTCCCGGACAGGGGACCCTTGAAGCTTTCTTT.

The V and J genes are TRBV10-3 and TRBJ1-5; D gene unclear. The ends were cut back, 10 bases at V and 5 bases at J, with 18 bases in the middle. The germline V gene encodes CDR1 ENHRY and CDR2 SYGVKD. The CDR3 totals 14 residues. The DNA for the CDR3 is TGTGCCACCGGACCCCATGGCGGACATCAGCCCCAGCATTTT. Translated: CATGPHGGHQPQHF.